This T cell receptor beta chain comes out of a study of shared clonotypes between healthy human individuals. For the study at large: The plates for each donor numbered three CD4 naive, three CD4 memory, two CD8 naive and one CD8 memory.

Every contributor of samples was a Caucasian grown-up residing in Nashville, Tennessee. CDR1 is ENHRY, CDR2 SYGVKD, per germline. CDR3 size: 17 residues. Trimming took 0 bases from V and 0 from J; bases not matched to a gene: 7. Profiled with immunoSEQ multiplex PCR; TCRdb holds only in-frame clones, not every one. The top ten clones hold over 0.12% of a sample with millions of clones, around 90% of them seen once. The TCR comes from a man aged 18 to 30 in good health. The sequenced material came from naive CD4+ T cells sorted from blood. Subset: CD45RA+ positively selected. This chain links TRBV10-3 with TRBJ2-7; 8 bases match TRBD1. CDR3 protein: CAISESGTGGVSYEQYF. CDR3 nucleotide sequence: TGTGCCATCAGTGAGTCGGGGACAGGAGGGGTCTCCTACGAGCAGTACTTC.